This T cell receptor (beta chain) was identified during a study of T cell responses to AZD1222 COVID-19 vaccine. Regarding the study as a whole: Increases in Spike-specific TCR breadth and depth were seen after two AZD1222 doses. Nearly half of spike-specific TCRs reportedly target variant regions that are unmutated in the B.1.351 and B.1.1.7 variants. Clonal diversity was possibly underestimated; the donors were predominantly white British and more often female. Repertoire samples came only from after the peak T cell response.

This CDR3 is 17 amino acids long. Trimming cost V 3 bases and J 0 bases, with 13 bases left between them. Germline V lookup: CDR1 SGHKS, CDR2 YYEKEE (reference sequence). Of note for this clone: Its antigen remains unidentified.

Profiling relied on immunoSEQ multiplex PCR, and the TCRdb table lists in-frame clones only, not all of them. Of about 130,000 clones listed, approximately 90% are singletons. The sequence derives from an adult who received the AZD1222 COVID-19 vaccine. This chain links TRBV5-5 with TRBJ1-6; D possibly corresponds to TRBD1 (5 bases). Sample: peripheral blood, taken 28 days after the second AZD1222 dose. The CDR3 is CASSSASGGSYNSPLHF. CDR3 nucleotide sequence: TGTGCCAGCAGCTCTGCTTCGGGGGGCTCCTATAATTCACCCCTCCACTTT.